This TCR beta chain originates from a study of cytomegalovirus exposure and HLA in healthy donors. Study-wide results and limits: An analysis that was carried out later associated 16,951 TCR beta sequences with HLA alleles at 0.05 false discovery rate. As a later analysis showed, a missense DCLRE1C variant was linked to trimming of TCR beta V- and J-genes.

The CDR3 has 15 amino acids. Trimming took off 4 bases at V and 4 bases at J, with 11 bases between the two ends. The germline CDR1 and CDR2 sequences are SNHLY and FYNNEI. Turning to this clone: Its antigen is not identified.

Both 60 Vbeta primers and 13 Jbeta primers went into the PCR. Profiled with immunoSEQ multiplex PCR; TCRdb holds only in-frame clones, not every one. The table includes more than 100,000 clones, approximately 80% detected once. The receptor was isolated from a human donor in good health. The sample consisted of PBMCs. The chain links TRBV2 to TRBJ2-6; possible D gene TRBD1, 6 bases. The DNA for the CDR3 is TGTGCCAGCAGTGTACAGGGTACCGGGGCCAACGTCCTGACTTTC. Translated: CASSVQGTGANVLTF.